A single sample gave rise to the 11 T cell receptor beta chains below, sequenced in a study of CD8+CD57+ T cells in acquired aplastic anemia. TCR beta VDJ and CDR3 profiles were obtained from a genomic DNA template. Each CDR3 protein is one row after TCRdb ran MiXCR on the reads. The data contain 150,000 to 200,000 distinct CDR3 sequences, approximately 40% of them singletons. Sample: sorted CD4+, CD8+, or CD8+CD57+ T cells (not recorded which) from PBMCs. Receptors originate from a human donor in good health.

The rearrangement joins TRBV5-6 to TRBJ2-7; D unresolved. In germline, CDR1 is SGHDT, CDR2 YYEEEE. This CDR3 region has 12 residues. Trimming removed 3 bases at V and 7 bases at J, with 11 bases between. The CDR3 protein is CASSSRWQEQYF. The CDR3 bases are TGTGCCAGCAGCTCCCGGTGGCAGGAGCAGTACTTC.

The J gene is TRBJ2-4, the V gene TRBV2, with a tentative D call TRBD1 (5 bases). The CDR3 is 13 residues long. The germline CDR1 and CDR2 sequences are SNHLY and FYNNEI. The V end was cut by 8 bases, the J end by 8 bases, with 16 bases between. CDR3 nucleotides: TGTGCCAGCGGGGCGTCGACACGGGACATTCAGTACTTC. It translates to CASGASTRDIQYF. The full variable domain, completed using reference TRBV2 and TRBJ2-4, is EPEVTQTPSHQVTQMGQEVILRCVPISNHLYFYWYRQILGQKVEFLVSFYNNEISEKSEIFDDQFSVERPDGSNFTLKIRSTKLEDSAMYFCASGASTRDIQYFGAGTRLSVL.

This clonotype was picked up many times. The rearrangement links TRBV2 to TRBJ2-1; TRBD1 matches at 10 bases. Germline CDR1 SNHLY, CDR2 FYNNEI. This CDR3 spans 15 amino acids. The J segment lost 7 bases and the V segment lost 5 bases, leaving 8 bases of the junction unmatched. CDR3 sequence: CASSMGQGRKNEQFF. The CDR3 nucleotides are TGTGCCAGCAGTATGGGACAGGGGCGAAAAAATGAGCAGTTCTTC.

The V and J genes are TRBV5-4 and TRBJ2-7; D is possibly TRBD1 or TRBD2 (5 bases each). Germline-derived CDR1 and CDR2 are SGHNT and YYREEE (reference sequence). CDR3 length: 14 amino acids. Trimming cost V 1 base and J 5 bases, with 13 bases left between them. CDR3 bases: TGTGCCAGCAGCTTGCGGGGCAGGGAGCACGAGCAGTACTTC. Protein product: CASSLRGREHEQYF.

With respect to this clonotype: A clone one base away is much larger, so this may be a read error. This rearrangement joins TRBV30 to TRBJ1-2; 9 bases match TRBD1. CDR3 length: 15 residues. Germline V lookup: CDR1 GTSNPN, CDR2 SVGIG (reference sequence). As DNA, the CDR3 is TGTGCCTGGAGCCGGGACAGGGTCAAGAACTATGGCTACGCCTTC. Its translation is CAWSRDRVKNYGYAF.

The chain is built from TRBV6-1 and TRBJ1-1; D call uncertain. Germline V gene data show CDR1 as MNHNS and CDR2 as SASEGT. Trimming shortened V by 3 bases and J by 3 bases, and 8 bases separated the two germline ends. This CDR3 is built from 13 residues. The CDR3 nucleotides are TGTGCCAGCAGTGACATCCAGGACACTGAAGCTTTCTTT. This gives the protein CASSDIQDTEAFF.

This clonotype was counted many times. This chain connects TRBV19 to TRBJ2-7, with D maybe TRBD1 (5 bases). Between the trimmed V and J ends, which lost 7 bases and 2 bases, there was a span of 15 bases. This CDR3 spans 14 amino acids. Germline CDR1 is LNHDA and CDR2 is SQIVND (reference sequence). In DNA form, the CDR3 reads TGTGCCAGTACGGTAGGTCCAGGGCCCTACGAGCAGTACTTC. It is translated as CASTVGPGPYEQYF.

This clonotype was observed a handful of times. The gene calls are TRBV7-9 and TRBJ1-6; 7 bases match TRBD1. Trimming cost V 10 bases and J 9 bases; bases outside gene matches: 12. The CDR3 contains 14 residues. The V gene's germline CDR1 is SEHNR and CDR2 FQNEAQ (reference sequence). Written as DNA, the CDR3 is TGTGCCAAACCGGACGGACAGGTCGGTTCACCCCTCCACTTT. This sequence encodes CAKPDGQVGSPLHF.

This CDR3 reads CASSPPVGVNSPLHF. As DNA, the CDR3 is TGTGCCAGCTCACCACCAGTAGGGGTTAATTCACCCCTCCACTTT. This sequence joins TRBV18 and TRBJ1-6, with TRBD1 as a possible D gene (5 bases). The CDR3 sequence is 15 residues long. The V end was cut by 0 bases, the J end by 6 bases, with 9 bases between. Germline CDR1 is KGHSH and CDR2 is LQKENI.

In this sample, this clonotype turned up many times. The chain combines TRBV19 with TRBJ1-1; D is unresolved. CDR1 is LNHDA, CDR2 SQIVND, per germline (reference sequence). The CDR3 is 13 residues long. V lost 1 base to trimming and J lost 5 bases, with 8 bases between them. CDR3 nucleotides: TGTGCCAGTAGTATAGTAGCGAAAACTGAAGCTTTCTTT. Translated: CASSIVAKTEAFF. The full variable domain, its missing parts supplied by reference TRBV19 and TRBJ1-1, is DGGITQSPKYLFRKEGQNVTLSCEQNLNHDAMYWYRQDPGQGLRLIYYSQIVNDFQKGDIAEGYSVSREKKESFPLTVTSAQKNPTAFYLCASSIVAKTEAFFGQGTRLTVV.

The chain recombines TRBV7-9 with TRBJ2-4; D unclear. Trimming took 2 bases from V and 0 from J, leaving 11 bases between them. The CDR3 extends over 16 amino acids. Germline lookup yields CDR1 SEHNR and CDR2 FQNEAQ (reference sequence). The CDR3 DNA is TGTGCCAGCAGCTTAAAGTCTGCAGAAGCCAAAAACATTCAGTACTTC. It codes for CASSLKSAEAKNIQYF. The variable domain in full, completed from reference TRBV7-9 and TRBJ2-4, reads DTGVSQNPRHKITKRGQNVTFRCDPISEHNRLYWYRQTLGQGPEFLTYFQNEAQLEKSRLLSDRFSAERPKGSFSTLEIQRTEQGDSAMYLCASSLKSAEAKNIQYFGAGTRLSVL.